Listed here are 14 T cell receptor beta chains from one sample, sequenced in a study of blood T cells in healthy people across ages. Through a sample-barcoded 5' primer and a J-beta primer mix, a second PCR was run for roughly 7 to 12 cycles. TCRdb re-called the 5' RACE reads through MiXCR, storing one row per CDR3 protein. The sample has about 400,000 distinct CDR3 sequences; about 52% are singletons. Sequencing was performed on blood. All receptors come from a man aged 55 to 70 in good health.

This clonotype occurred once. The gene calls are TRBV5-1 and TRBJ2-7; 14 nucleotides agree with TRBD2. The V gene end was trimmed by 0 bases and the J gene end by 5 bases; junction bases not matched to a gene: 7. The CDR3 is made up of 17 amino acids. Germline V CDR1 and CDR2: SGHRS, YFSETQ. The CDR3 is CASSLGAGLAGGDEQYF. In DNA, the CDR3 is TGCGCCAGCAGCTTGGGAGCCGGACTAGCGGGAGGAGACGAGCAGTACTTC.

The table lists this clonotype with a few counts. The chain joins TRBV7-3 to TRBJ2-3; 7 positions agree with TRBD2. V dropped 3 bases and J dropped 5; count of bases not matched to a gene: 8. The germline V gene encodes CDR1 SGHTA and CDR2 FQGTGA. The CDR3 extends over 15 amino acids. CDR3 in amino acids: CASSFGRGREDTQYF. CDR3 nucleotides: TGTGCCAGCAGCTTTGGGCGGGGGAGGGAAGATACGCAGTATTTT.

The rearrangement joins TRBV4-1 to TRBJ1-2; 8 bases agree with TRBD1. After removal of 5 bases from V and 6 bases from J, the junction contained 5 bases not matched to a gene. Germline V gene lookup returns CDR1 MGHRA and CDR2 YSYEKL. The CDR3 has 13 amino acids. CDR3 residues: CASSIQTGDGYTF. The CDR3 DNA reads TGCGCCAGCAGCATACAGACAGGGGATGGCTACACCTTC.

This clonotype was counted ten times or more. This sequence joins TRBV12-3 or TRBV12-4 and TRBJ2-5, with 7 nucleotides matching TRBD2. This CDR3 comprises 14 residues. The junction had 5 bases not matched to a gene; V was cut back by 5 bases and J by 2 bases. This CDR3 is CASSKPGLQETQYF. The CDR3 DNA reads as TGTGCCAGCAGTAAACCGGGACTACAAGAGACCCAGTACTTC.

The V gene is TRBV20-1, the J gene TRBJ2-2, with a tentative D call TRBD1 (5 bases). The CDR3 consists of 10 residues. Deletions cut 5 bases from V and 9 bases from J, with 7 bases between. Germline assignment: CDR1 DFQATT and CDR2 SNEGSKA (reference sequence). The CDR3 DNA reads TGCAGTGCTGGGGCCCGGGAGCTGTTTTTT. Its translation is CSAGARELFF.

This clonotype was counted a few times. It may be a read error: a sequence one base away is much more abundant. DNA of the CDR3: TGTGCCAGCAGCTCGAGCGGGGGGGCTTACAATGAGCAGTACTTC. As protein: CASSSSGGAYNEQYF. The rearrangement joins TRBV27 to TRBJ2-4, with 10 nucleotides matching TRBD2. The CDR3 has 15 amino acids. Germline V lookup: CDR1 MNHEY, CDR2 SMNVEV (reference sequence). V dropped 6 bases and J dropped 13; count of bases not matched to a gene: 15.

The rearrangement links TRBV7-2 to TRBJ2-7, with no clear D. Germline assignment: CDR1 SGHTA and CDR2 FQGNSA. This CDR3 is built from 13 residues. V shed 6 bases and J shed 0 bases, with 9 bases lying between them. DNA of the CDR3: TGTGCCAGCAGGGGCGCCGGCTCCTACGAGCAGTACTTC. The encoded protein is CASRGAGSYEQYF.

The chain has TRBV30 and TRBJ2-1; no reliable D call. Per germline, CDR1 GTSNPN and CDR2 SVGIG (reference sequence). Trimming shortened V by 5 bases and J by 10 bases, and 15 bases separated the two germline ends. The CDR3 has 12 amino acids. The CDR3 reads CAWDSGRWEQFF. CDR3 DNA sequence: TGTGCCTGGGACTCCGGAAGGTGGGAGCAGTTCTTC.

The V gene is TRBV7-2, the J gene TRBJ1-2; D gene uncertain. The CDR3 is 13 amino acids. V lost 0 bases, J lost 4 bases, and 6 bases lay in between. Germline-derived CDR1 and CDR2 are SGHTA and FQGNSA. The CDR3 here is CASSLAAAYGYTF. The CDR3 coding sequence is TGTGCCAGCAGCTTAGCGGCAGCCTATGGCTACACCTTC.

This chain links TRBV5-1 with TRBJ2-5; D might be TRBD2 (5 bases). Trimming cost V 4 bases and J 5 bases, with 15 bases left between them. The CDR3 has 14 amino acids. Germline loops: CDR1 SGHRS, CDR2 YFSETQ. As DNA, the CDR3 is TGCGCCAGCAGCCCGAATAGCGAGGCGGAGACCCAGTACTTC. This gives the protein CASSPNSEAETQYF.

This clonotype came up a few times. The DNA of the CDR3 is TGTGCCAGCAGCCCCGGGACAGGGGCGCCGTATGATGGCTACACCTTC. Protein product: CASSPGTGAPYDGYTF. The chain joins TRBV7-2 to TRBJ1-2; 10 bases align to TRBD1. The length of the CDR3 is 16 residues. V lost 5 bases to trimming and J lost 6 bases; unmatched junction nucleotides: 12. Germline lookup yields CDR1 SGHTA and CDR2 FQGNSA. The variable domain in full, with the rest retrieved from reference TRBV7-2 and TRBJ1-2, is GAGVSQSPSNKVTEKGKDVELRCDPISGHTALYWYRQSLGQGLEFLIYFQGNSAPDKSGLPSDRFSAERTGGSVSTLTIQRTQQEDSAVYLCASSPGTGAPYDGYTFGSGTRLTVV.

This clonotype was recorded only once. The V call is TRBV10-3, the J call TRBJ2-7; weak D call: TRBD1 (5 bases). The germline V and J ends were trimmed by 0 bases and 3 bases, with 9 bases remaining between them. Germline V gene lookup returns CDR1 ENHRY and CDR2 SYGVKD. CDR3 length: 14 amino acids. In nucleotides, the CDR3 is TGTGCCATCAGTGAGTCGAGACAGCTCTACGAGCAGTACTTC. Its translation: CAISESRQLYEQYF.

The CDR3 reads CSAWTATNEKLFF. The DNA of the CDR3 is TGCAGCGCATGGACAGCCACTAATGAAAAACTGTTTTTT. J is TRBJ1-4 and V is TRBV29-1; D may be TRBD1 (6 bases). Germline V lookup: CDR1 SQVTM, CDR2 ANQGSEA. Trimming shortened V by 7 bases and J by 2 bases, and 11 bases separated the two germline ends. This CDR3 has 13 amino acids.

This chain uses TRBV27 with TRBJ2-3; the match to TRBD1 covers 10 bases. CDR1 is MNHEY and CDR2 is SMNVEV in the germline V gene (reference sequence). V shed 3 bases, J shed 8 bases, and the junction held 5 bases outside the gene matches. The CDR3 covers 14 residues. The CDR3: CASSLGQGRATQYF. Written as DNA, the CDR3 is TGTGCCAGCAGTTTGGGACAGGGGCGCGCTACGCAGTATTTT.